One sample yielded the 21 T cell receptor beta chains listed below, sequenced in a study of blood T cell repertoires in COVID-19 (TCRdb year 2020). The library relied on the immunoSEQ multiplex PCR assay. TCRdb took this table from immuneACCESS and kept in-frame rearrangements with V and J called. Such tables lack part of the clones; where checked against another copy, unresolved V genes explain under half of the gap, and the rest is unexplained. This sample has roughly 24,000 clones in its table, and more than 80% of those were observed once. Less than 8.5% of the sample is taken by the ten largest. Sequencing used peripheral blood. The receptors shown here come from a human donor in a cohort sampled during active COVID-19.

V gene TRBV5-8 combines with J gene TRBJ2-3; a weak D match, TRBD1 (5 bases). Trimming cost V 4 bases and J 6 bases, with 15 bases left between them. CDR3 length: 14 residues. Germline CDR1 SGHTS, CDR2 YDEGEE. The CDR3 region has the DNA TGTGCCAGCAGCGTCCAGGGCGGTGGGGATACGCAGTATTTT. This codes for CASSVQGGGDTQYF. Full variable domain (rest looked up from reference TRBV5-8 and TRBJ2-3): EAGVTQSPTHLIKTRGQQATLRCSPISGHTSVYWYQQALGLGLQFLLWYDEGEERNRGNFPPRFSGRQFPNYSSELNVNALELEDSALYLCASSVQGGGDTQYFGPGTRLTVL.

This chain connects TRBV5-6 to TRBJ1-6; D gene uncertain. The germline CDR1 and CDR2 sequences are SGHDT and YYEEEE. Trimming took off 0 bases at V and 7 bases at J, with 8 bases between the two ends. This CDR3 has 14 residues. CDR3 nucleotides: TGTGCCAGCAGCTTGGGACAAACGAATTCACCCCTCCACTTT. Protein: CASSLGQTNSPLHF.

This chain uses TRBV28 with TRBJ2-3; tentative D call: TRBD2 (5 bases). Germline V gene data show CDR1 as MDHEN and CDR2 as SYDVKM. The CDR3 is 17 amino acids. Trimming took 7 bases from V and 0 from J, leaving 20 bases between them. The CDR3 coding sequence is TGTGCCAGCACCGAGGGATCCGGTCGGTCTAGCACAGATACGCAGTATTTT. The encoded protein is CASTEGSGRSSTDTQYF.

The CDR3 region has the DNA TGTGCCAGCAGCTCAAACAGGGGGGACTATGGCTACACCTTC. Protein sequence: CASSSNRGDYGYTF. V usage is TRBV5-4 and J usage is TRBJ1-2, with 8 bases lining up with TRBD1. This CDR3 has 14 residues. V lost 3 bases and J lost 3; bases outside the gene matches: 4. Germline-derived CDR1 and CDR2 are SGHNT and YYREEE (reference sequence). Full variable domain (rest looked up from reference TRBV5-4 and TRBJ1-2): ETGVTQSPTHLIKTRGQQVTLRCSSQSGHNTVSWYQQALGQGPQFIFQYYREEENGRGNFPPRFSGLQFPNYSSELNVNALELDDSALYLCASSSNRGDYGYTFGSGTRLTVV.

The chain links TRBV5-5 to TRBJ2-3, with TRBD1 as a possible D gene (6 bases). V was cut by 4 bases and J by 3 bases, with 21 bases left in between. CDR3 length: 17 residues. CDR1 and CDR2 from the germline V gene are SGHKS and YYEKEE (reference sequence). The CDR3 sequence is CASSAGRQGRLTDTQYF. The DNA for the CDR3 is TGTGCCAGCAGCGCCGGACGGCAGGGGCGGTTGACAGATACGCAGTATTTT. Variable domain in full (rest from reference TRBV5-5 and TRBJ2-3): DAGVTQSPTHLIKTRGQQVTLRCSPISGHKSVSWYQQVLGQGPQFIFQYYEKEERGRGNFPDRFSARQFPNYSSELNVNALLLGDSALYLCASSAGRQGRLTDTQYFGPGTRLTVL.

CDR3: CASSLQTPGTHYPGELFF. CDR3 DNA: TGTGCCAGCAGCTTGCAAACTCCCGGGACACATTATCCCGGGGAGCTGTTTTTT. The V gene is TRBV5-8, the J gene TRBJ2-2; the D gene is possibly TRBD1 (6 bases). Germline CDR1 and CDR2: SGHTS and YDEGEE. The CDR3 is made up of 18 amino acids. V was pared by 1 base and J by 6 bases, with 22 bases between.

This chain links TRBV30 with TRBJ1-1, with D tentatively TRBD1 (6 bases). Germline CDR1 and CDR2: GTSNPN and SVGIG (reference sequence). The V gene lost 8 bases and the J gene lost 2 bases, with 21 bases spanning the gap. The CDR3 is 15 residues long. The CDR3 loop is CAGNPGRTDNTEAFF. The CDR3 DNA sequence: TGTGCCGGAAACCCGGGACGGACAGACAACACTGAAGCTTTCTTT.

Turning to this clone: Other DNA sequences in this specimen translate into the identical CDR3. The genes are TRBV4-1 and TRBJ1-1; TRBD1 aligns across 7 bases. Trimming at V came to 4 bases and at J to 1 base, leaving 3 bases not matched to a gene. This CDR3 is 14 amino acids long. Germline V gives CDR1 MGHRA, CDR2 YSYEKL. The chain's CDR3 is CASSPDRANTEAFF. The DNA for the CDR3 is TGCGCCAGCAGCCCAGACAGGGCGAACACTGAAGCTTTCTTT.

The chain is built from TRBV30 and TRBJ1-4; the D is unclear. V was pared by 0 bases and J by 9 bases, with 11 bases between. Germline CDR1 GTSNPN, CDR2 SVGIG (reference sequence). The CDR3 sequence is 13 residues long. This CDR3 is CAWSVLHPQKLFF. CDR3 nucleotide sequence: TGTGCCTGGAGTGTACTCCACCCCCAAAAACTGTTTTTT. The variable domain in full, completed from reference TRBV30 and TRBJ1-4, reads SQTIHQWPATLVQPVGSPLSLECTVEGTSNPNLYWYRQAAGRGLQLLFYSVGIGQISSEVPQNLSASRPQDRQFILSSKKLLLSDSGFYLCAWSVLHPQKLFFGSGTQLSVL.

The gene calls are TRBV28 and TRBJ1-3; D call uncertain. Germline V gene lookup returns CDR1 MDHEN and CDR2 SYDVKM. This CDR3 region has 15 residues. V was clipped by 2 bases and J by 0 bases, with 8 bases between them. The CDR3 protein is CASSLAARSGNTIYF. In DNA, the CDR3 is TGTGCCAGCAGTTTAGCCGCGCGCTCTGGAAACACCATATATTTT.

The chain couples TRBV5-1 to TRBJ2-7, with D possibly matching TRBD1 (5 bases). This CDR3 comprises 14 residues. V shed 2 bases and J shed 1 base, with 10 bases lying between them. Germline CDR1 and CDR2: SGHRS and YFSETQ. CDR3 bases: TGCGCCAGCAGCTTAGACAGTACATCCTACGAGCAGTACTTC. This codes for CASSLDSTSYEQYF.

The V and J genes are TRBV9 and TRBJ2-7; 9 bases agree with TRBD2. From germline, CDR1 is SGDLS and CDR2 YYNGEE. The junction had 3 bases not matched to a gene; V was cut back by 1 base and J by 1 base. The CDR3 has 15 amino acids. The CDR3 sequence: CASSVSSGSSYEQYF. CDR3 bases: TGTGCCAGCAGCGTAAGTAGCGGGAGTTCCTACGAGCAGTACTTC.

This clone was seen just once. This rearrangement joins TRBV5-1 to TRBJ2-1, with TRBD1 matching 10 bases. CDR3 length: 15 residues. Germline V gene data show CDR1 as SGHRS and CDR2 as YFSETQ. With V trimmed by 7 bases and J by 2 bases, 6 bases remained unmatched. DNA for the CDR3: TGCGCCAGCCTACGACAGGGGGCCCCCTACAATGAGCAGTTCTTC. It translates to CASLRQGAPYNEQFF. The whole variable domain, filled in from reference TRBV5-1 and TRBJ2-1, reads KAGVTQTPRYLIKTRGQQVTLSCSPISGHRSVSWYQQTPGQGLQFLFEYFSETQRNKGNFPGRFSGRQFSNSRSEMNVSTLELGDSALYLCASLRQGAPYNEQFFGPGTRLTVL.

The chain employs TRBV19 and TRBJ1-1; a weak D match, TRBD1 (5 bases). Trimming pared 7 bases from V and 4 bases from J, leaving 16 bases between. The CDR3 covers 14 residues. CDR1 is LNHDA and CDR2 is SQIVND in the germline V gene (reference sequence). The chain's CDR3 is CASTSGGAITEAFF. The DNA for the CDR3 is TGTGCCAGTACCTCAGGCGGGGCAATCACTGAAGCTTTCTTT. Full variable domain (missing parts from reference TRBV19 and TRBJ1-1): DGGITQSPKYLFRKEGQNVTLSCEQNLNHDAMYWYRQDPGQGLRLIYYSQIVNDFQKGDIAEGYSVSREKKESFPLTVTSAQKNPTAFYLCASTSGGAITEAFFGQGTRLTVV.

The chain employs TRBV5-1 and TRBJ2-2; 13 bases agree with TRBD2. V was pared by 3 bases and J by 3 bases, with 5 bases of the junction left unmatched. CDR1 is SGHRS, CDR2 YFSETQ, per germline. The CDR3 contains 17 residues. For the CDR3, the DNA is TGCGCCAGCAGCTCGACTAGCGGGGGGCCCTACACCGGGGAGCTGTTTTTT. Translation: CASSSTSGGPYTGELFF.

The rearrangement uses TRBV5-1 and TRBJ2-3; TRBD2 matches 8 bases. With V trimmed by 0 bases and J by 5 bases, 8 bases remained unmatched. Germline CDR1 SGHRS, CDR2 YFSETQ. The CDR3 spans 16 residues. The CDR3 is CASSLAGAGGGDTQYF. The DNA of the CDR3 is TGCGCCAGCAGCTTGGCAGGTGCGGGGGGTGGAGATACGCAGTATTTT.

The chain employs TRBV6-6 and TRBJ1-5; D perhaps matches TRBD1 (6 bases). The V end was cut by 6 bases, the J end by 3 bases, with 18 bases between. The CDR3 spans 16 residues. Looked up from germline, CDR1 is MNHNY and CDR2 is SVGAGI (reference sequence). Written as DNA, the CDR3 is TGTGCCAGCAGCCAGTTACGGGGGGCAAACAATCAGCCCCAGCATTTT. Translation gives CASSQLRGANNQPQHF.

This clone has only one observation. The chain recombines TRBV6-4 with TRBJ1-1, with 8 bases lining up with TRBD1. Trimming took 6 bases from V and 1 from J; bases not matched to a gene: 4. This CDR3 has 14 amino acids. Per the germline V gene, CDR1 is MRHNA and CDR2 is SNTAGT. The CDR3 sequence is CASREQGGNTEAFF. In DNA form, the CDR3 reads TGTGCCAGCAGAGAACAGGGGGGGAACACTGAAGCTTTCTTT.

This chain connects TRBV5-1 to TRBJ2-1; 11 bases map to TRBD2. This CDR3 comprises 17 residues. Germline trimming cut 0 bases from V and 8 bases from J; bases unmatched to any gene: 10. Germline-derived CDR1 and CDR2 are SGHRS and YFSETQ. The CDR3 DNA is TGCGCCAGCAGCTTGGCGACTAGCGGGGTCCCTCTGGATGAGCAGTTCTTC. It encodes CASSLATSGVPLDEQFF.

In this sample, this clone turned up once. This chain links TRBV10-3 with TRBJ1-3, with D possibly TRBD1 on 5 matching bases. The CDR3 is made up of 15 amino acids. In germline, CDR1 is ENHRY, CDR2 SYGVKD. V lost 6 bases, J lost 0 bases, and 12 bases lay in between. The CDR3 coding sequence is TGTGCCATCAGCTTCGACGGACACTCTGGAAACACCATATATTTT. Encoded protein: CAISFDGHSGNTIYF.

This clone showed up just once. The chain recombines TRBV30 with TRBJ2-1; 8 bases map to TRBD2. CDR1 is GTSNPN, CDR2 SVGIG, per germline (reference sequence). Trimming at V came to 2 bases and at J to 1 base, leaving 4 bases not matched to a gene. The CDR3 consists of 15 residues. The CDR3 region is CAWSRGGGSYNEQFF. The CDR3 bases are TGTGCCTGGAGTCGAGGCGGGGGGTCCTACAATGAGCAGTTCTTC.